This TCR beta chain was sequenced for a study of CD8+ T cells in alopecia areata. Study overall: The duration of tofacitinib was 6 to 18 months, with 6 months off drug afterward. The study's findings and limits: Normal skin's resident alphabeta T cells are also sequenced in scalp samples. It was less clear whether patients shared TCRs than it was in mice, possibly because of HLA.

A note on this clone: Antigen specificity is unknown.

Trimming removed 0 bases from V and 2 bases from J, with 14 bases in between. The CDR3 consists of 15 residues. In germline, CDR1 is SQVTM, CDR2 ANQGSEA. Extracted RNA was reverse transcribed into cDNA, the sequencing template. Data came from immunoSEQ multiplex PCR; TCRdb stores just in-frame clones and leaves some out. The sample yields approximately 150,000 clones, approximately 59% seen once. Treatment reported: oral pan-JAK inhibitor, 5-10 mg twice daily. The sample here was CD4+ T cells sorted from blood, taken at approximately week 60, from a patient treated with tofacitinib. The genes are TRBV29-1 and TRBJ2-7; D gene unclear. This clonotype was obtained from a human donor with alopecia areata. CDR3: CSVEDQKGTTYEQYF. The CDR3 nucleotides read TGCAGCGTTGAAGACCAAAAGGGCACTACCTACGAGCAGTACTTC.